This T cell receptor (beta chain) is drawn from a study of CD8 T cells in ankylosing spondylitis. Whole-study results and caveats: As reported, disease-linked clones showed significant enrichment in matched ankylosing spondylitis synovial fluid. Earlier literature documents some of the motif variants in reactive arthritis synovial fluid and blood. Disease-linked clones were found to be CD8+ and relatively rare in peripheral blood. There was a TCR beta motif, made of several highly homologous variants, that appeared characteristic of ankylosing spondylitis blood.

Germline V gene sequence: CDR1 DFQATT, CDR2 SNEGSKA (reference sequence). The V and J ends lost 6 bases and 10 bases respectively, with 19 bases between them. CDR3 length equals 13 residues. In TCRdb, the 5' RACE reads were re-called with MiXCR into one record per CDR3 protein. The sample contains fewer than 550,000 distinct CDR3 sequences, about 5.4% of which appear only once. This clonotype has at least ten counts. The antigen remains unidentified. Sequences were obtained from blood, either unsorted or a sorted T cell fraction (not recorded which). The clonotype comes from a male donor with ankylosing spondylitis. The chain carries TRBV20-1 and TRBJ2-1; the D call may be TRBD1 or TRBD2 (6 bases each). The CDR3 DNA is TGCAGTGCCCCGATAGGGGGGTGGGGGGAGCAGTTCTTC. Amino acid sequence: CSAPIGGWGEQFF.